This T cell receptor beta chain stems from a study of T cells after yellow fever vaccination. As for the study in general: In the case of low-cell-number fractions, SMART-Seq v4 Ultra Low Input was used for preparation. Study-level points and caveats: Though it reached lower strength, the secondary response hit its peak faster, day 5 versus 15.

A remark on this clonotype: Its antigen is still unknown.

The CDR3 spans 12 residues. V was clipped by 3 bases and J by 5 bases, with 11 bases between them. Looked up from germline, CDR1 is DFQATT and CDR2 is SNEGSKA (reference sequence). MiXCR was run by TCRdb on the 5' RACE reads, yielding one entry per CDR3 protein. Of a few hundred thousand distinct CDR3 sequences listed, approximately 18% are singletons. This material consisted of PBMCs, taken before the yellow fever booster vaccination. The source of this sequence is a man aged 18 to 29 who received the YFV17D yellow fever vaccine. The chain recombines TRBV20-1 with TRBJ2-7, with D maybe TRBD2 (6 bases). As DNA, the CDR3 is TGCAGTGCTAGCGGGGGAGGCCACGAGCAGTACTTC. Residues: CSASGGGHEQYF.